Detailed here is one T cell receptor beta chain. This sample is drawn from a study of T-cell reconstitution after alpha-beta-depleted transplantation in children. Between the trimmed V and J ends, which lost 2 bases and 3 bases, there was a span of 8 bases. The CDR3 has 13 amino acids. CDR1 SGHAT and CDR2 FQNNGV come from the germline V gene. Preparation of the TCRbeta library used unique molecular identifiers. TCRdb reprocessed the PCR reads via MiXCR and lists one record per CDR3 protein. In the table there are some 600,000 distinct CDR3 sequences, approximately 15% of which are singletons. This receptor was obtained from a human donor who donated a stem cell graft to a child with acute myeloid leukemia. V and J are TRBV11-2 and TRBJ2-7; D is uncertain. The material sequenced was PBMCs from the stem cell graft donor, taken from the stem cell graft. The CDR3 region is CASSLPGNYEQYV. The CDR3 nucleotides read TGTGCCAGCAGCTTACCGGGCAACTACGAGCAGTACGTC.